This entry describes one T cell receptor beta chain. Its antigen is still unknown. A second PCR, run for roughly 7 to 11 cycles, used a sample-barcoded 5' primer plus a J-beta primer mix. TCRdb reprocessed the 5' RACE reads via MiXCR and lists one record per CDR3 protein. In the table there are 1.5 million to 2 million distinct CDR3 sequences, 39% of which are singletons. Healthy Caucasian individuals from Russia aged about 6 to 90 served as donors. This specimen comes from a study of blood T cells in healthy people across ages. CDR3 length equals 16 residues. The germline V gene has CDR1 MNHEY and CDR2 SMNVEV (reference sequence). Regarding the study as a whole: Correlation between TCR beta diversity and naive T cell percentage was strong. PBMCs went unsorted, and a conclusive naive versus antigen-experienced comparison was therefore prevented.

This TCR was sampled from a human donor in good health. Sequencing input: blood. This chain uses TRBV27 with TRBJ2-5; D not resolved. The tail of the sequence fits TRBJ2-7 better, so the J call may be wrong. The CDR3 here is CASSLQPVGVSYEQYF. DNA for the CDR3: TGTGCCAGCAGTTTACAGCCGGTGGGTGTTTCGTACGAGCAGTACTTC.